What follows describes a single T cell receptor (beta chain). As yet, its antigen is unknown. This sample was taken from a study of cytomegalovirus exposure and HLA in healthy donors. Primers for the PCR totalled 60 Vbeta and 13 Jbeta. Measured with immunoSEQ multiplex PCR; TCRdb has only the in-frame clones, and not every one. The sample records 80,000 or so clones, over 60% being singletons. General observations from the study: CMV serostatus was the sole immune exposure information available. Looking again later, the authors saw that most CMV-associated TCR beta chains seemed HLA-restricted.

CDR1 is MGHRA and CDR2 is YSYEKL in the germline V gene. The CDR3 contains 15 residues. V was pared by 1 base and J by 1 base, with 0 bases of the junction left unmatched. Though nominally healthy at sampling, donors likely had unrecorded immune exposures. This clonotype originated in a male donor in good health and CMV-seropositive. Sequencing was carried out using PBMCs. The genes are TRBV4-1 and TRBJ1-5; TRBD1 matches at 8 bases. The CDR3 sequence: CASSQGTGSNQPQHF. The CDR3 bases are TGCGCCAGCAGCCAAGGGACAGGGAGCAATCAGCCCCAGCATTTT.